Presented here are 8 T cell receptor beta chains from one specimen sequenced in a study of T cell responses to AZD1222 COVID-19 vaccine. Measured with immunoSEQ multiplex PCR; TCRdb has only the in-frame clones, and not every one. Seen here are about 99,000 clones, roughly 92% observed once, and the top ten hold 8% to 9.5%. Sequences were derived from peripheral blood, sampled 28 days after the second AZD1222 dose. These receptors originate from an adult who received the AZD1222 COVID-19 vaccine.

The CDR3 DNA sequence: TGTGCCAGCAGCCAATCGCGGGAGGGCCGGTATGAGCAGTTCTTC. Protein: CASSQSREGRYEQFF. The rearrangement links TRBV16 to TRBJ2-1, with 9 bases lining up with TRBD2. The CDR3 length is 15 residues. Per germline, CDR1 KGHSY and CDR2 FQNENV. V was clipped by 0 bases and J by 8 bases; unmatched bases: 5.

The V and J genes are TRBV27 and TRBJ2-1, with unresolved D. The germline V and J ends were trimmed by 8 bases and 6 bases, with 17 bases remaining between them. CDR1 and CDR2 from the germline V gene are MNHEY and SMNVEV (reference sequence). This CDR3 contains 14 residues. CDR3 in DNA: TGTGCCAGCCCCCCAGGAGTTGTCCCCAATGAGCAGTTCTTC. It is translated as CASPPGVVPNEQFF.

The V gene is TRBV9, the J gene TRBJ2-3, with D uncertain. V lost 0 bases, J lost 3 bases, and 14 bases lay in between. CDR3 length: 16 residues. CDR1 and CDR2 (germline): SGDLS, YYNGEE. CDR3 residues: CASSVASRRATDTQYF. The CDR3 coding sequence is TGTGCCAGCAGCGTAGCTTCACGTAGGGCGACAGATACGCAGTATTTT.

V gene TRBV5-1 combines with J gene TRBJ2-3; no reliable D call. Trimming left V 0 bases short and J 6 bases short, with 5 bases between. Germline assignment: CDR1 SGHRS and CDR2 YFSETQ. This CDR3 contains 12 residues. This chain's CDR3 is CASSLVGDTQYF. The CDR3 DNA reads as TGCGCCAGCAGCTTGGTTGGGGATACGCAGTATTTT.

This sequence joins TRBV29-1 and TRBJ2-5; 8 bases map to TRBD1. Trimming removed 8 bases from V and 6 bases from J; junction bases left unmatched: 8. The CDR3 has 12 amino acids. Germline CDR1 is SQVTM and CDR2 is ANQGSEA. CDR3 DNA sequence: TGCAGCCCGATCGACAGGGGACAGACCCAGTACTTC. This encodes CSPIDRGQTQYF.

The genes are TRBV13 and TRBJ2-1; 7 nucleotides agree with TRBD2. CDR3 length: 15 amino acids. V shed 1 base, J shed 6 bases, and the junction held 6 bases outside the gene matches. Germline values: CDR1 PRHDT, CDR2 FYEKMQ (reference sequence). The CDR3 protein is CASSLVAGESNEQFF. DNA of the CDR3: TGTGCCAGCAGCTTAGTGGCGGGAGAATCCAATGAGCAGTTCTTC.

The chain employs TRBV6-6 and TRBJ1-2; 7 nucleotides align to TRBD1. CDR1 and CDR2 from the germline V gene are MNHNY and SVGAGI (reference sequence). V was clipped by 6 bases and J by 4 bases; unmatched bases: 11. The CDR3 is made up of 15 amino acids. Here the CDR3 DNA reads TGTGCCAGCAGAGACCCAAAGACAGGGACCTATGGCTACACCTTC. This translates into CASRDPKTGTYGYTF.

This clone was seen more than once but under ten times. The V call is TRBV5-4, the J call TRBJ2-7, with TRBD1 identical over 9 bases. The CDR3 sequence is 13 residues long. The V segment lost 4 bases and the J segment 3 bases; nucleotides outside the gene matches: 2. Germline-derived CDR1 and CDR2 are SGHNT and YYREEE (reference sequence). CDR3 coding DNA: TGTGCCAGCAGCCTGGACAGGGGCTACGAGCAGTACTTC. This sequence encodes CASSLDRGYEQYF.